The source of this T cell receptor (beta chain) is a study of regulatory T cells in long-lasting Graves disease. Study-wide background: Graves' patients with a new diagnosis had received antithyroid drugs under 3 months. Study-level results: Those with persistent disease had in common more public clonotypes (about 2,500) than new patients (roughly 1,000).

Time point specified: newly diagnosed GD, antithyroid drugs for less than 3 months. The TCR library used RNA extracted from PBMCs. Assembly of TCR beta libraries relied on iRepertoire HTBI primers together with Arm-PCR of CDR3 regions. From the multiplex PCR reads, TCRdb called clonotypes with MiXCR, one entry per CDR3 protein. The repertoire has approximately 350,000 distinct CDR3 sequences, about 17% of them found once; the top ten carry about 19%. The sample holds many counts of this clonotype. Its target is not known. This CDR3 has 13 amino acids. Deletions cut 4 bases from V and 3 bases from J, with 10 bases between. Looked up from germline, CDR1 is MNHNS and CDR2 is SASEGT. The sample was also reused in another study, on T cells in Graves' hyperthyroidism and ophthalmopathy.

This receptor was obtained from a woman aged 18-29 years with Graves disease. The sequenced sample was peripheral blood mononuclear cells (PBMCs), obtained at new diagnosis, from a patient treated with antithyroid drugs. The chain combines TRBV6-1 with TRBJ2-7; D possibly corresponds to TRBD1 (6 bases). In DNA, the CDR3 is TGTGCCAGCAGTGCCCGGGACATCTACGAGCAGTACTTC. Its translation: CASSARDIYEQYF.